Presented here are 20 T cell receptor beta chains from one specimen sequenced in a study of blood T cell repertoires in COVID-19. Libraries were prepared by immunoSEQ multiplex PCR; TCRdb keeps only in-frame clonotypes and omits some of them. Of about 200,000 clones detected, about 88% appear once; the ten largest clones hold about 4.9%. The sample consisted of peripheral blood. These TCRs come from a woman aged 80 or older with acute or convalescent COVID-19.

CDR3: CASSVQAGGSPEAFF. In DNA form, the CDR3 reads TGTGCCAGCAGCGTACAAGCAGGAGGGTCCCCAGAAGCTTTCTTT. The genes are TRBV9 and TRBJ1-1; D is unresolved. Per germline, CDR1 SGDLS and CDR2 YYNGEE. Trimming took off 1 base at V and 8 bases at J, with 18 bases between the two ends. The CDR3 extends over 15 amino acids.

The chain uses TRBV6-6 and TRBJ1-2; D possibly corresponds to TRBD1 (5 bases). CDR1 MNHNY and CDR2 SVGAGI come from the germline V gene (reference sequence). There are 16 residues in the CDR3. Trimming shortened V by 6 bases and J by 3 bases, and 20 bases separated the two germline ends. CDR3 amino acids: CASSHLGEVEYYGYTF. CDR3 DNA sequence: TGTGCCAGCAGCCATTTAGGGGAAGTAGAGTACTATGGCTACACCTTC.

This clone was seen a single time. V is TRBV5-4 and J is TRBJ2-5; TRBD1 matches 10 bases. This CDR3 region has 17 residues. Germline assignment: CDR1 SGHNT and CDR2 YYREEE (reference sequence). V gave up 3 bases and J gave up 5 bases; unmatched junction bases: 13. CDR3 in DNA: TGTGCCAGCAGCTCCTACCCCGGGACAGGGGCTCGGGAGACCCAGTACTTC. It is translated as CASSSYPGTGARETQYF. The whole variable domain, remainder taken from reference TRBV5-4 and TRBJ2-5, is ETGVTQSPTHLIKTRGQQVTLRCSSQSGHNTVSWYQQALGQGPQFIFQYYREEENGRGNFPPRFSGLQFPNYSSELNVNALELDDSALYLCASSSYPGTGARETQYFGPGTRLLVL.

This clone has only a few counts. The chain carries TRBV28 and TRBJ2-1; 7 bases are shared with TRBD1. The V segment lost 6 bases and the J segment 5 bases; nucleotides outside the gene matches: 10. CDR1 is MDHEN, CDR2 SYDVKM, per germline. This CDR3 has 15 amino acids. DNA of the CDR3: TGTGCCAGCAGCTGGGACAGTCTAGGAAACAATGAGCAGTTCTTC. This codes for CASSWDSLGNNEQFF.

CDR3 amino acids: CASSFEGQETQYF. CDR3 nucleotide sequence: TGTGCCAGCTCCTTCGAGGGCCAAGAGACCCAGTACTTC. The chain recombines TRBV18 with TRBJ2-5; D might be TRBD2 (5 bases). The CDR3 length is 13 residues. Germline CDR1 is KGHSH and CDR2 is LQKENI. V shed 6 bases and J shed 1 base, with 9 bases lying between them.

The chain is built from TRBV7-9 and TRBJ1-5, with D uncertain. With 1 base removed from V and 6 bases from J, the gap between germline ends came to 7 bases. CDR1 SEHNR and CDR2 FQNEAQ come from the germline V gene (reference sequence). This CDR3 is 13 amino acids long. The CDR3 nucleotides read TGTGCCAGCAGCTTAGGAGGGAGTCAGCCCCAGCATTTT. It translates to CASSLGGSQPQHF.

The rearrangement links TRBV7-9 to TRBJ1-3; 8 bases match TRBD1. With 5 bases clipped from V and 4 bases from J, the junction kept 7 bases outside the gene matches. CDR1 is SEHNR, CDR2 FQNEAQ, per germline (reference sequence). CDR3 size: 15 residues. CDR3 nucleotide sequence: TGTGCCAGCAGCAAGACAGGGGCTCTCGGAAACACCATATATTTT. Amino acids: CASSKTGALGNTIYF.

In DNA, the CDR3 is TGTGCCAGCAGCGTAGTTGACAGCCACTCTGGAAACACCATATATTTT. Protein product: CASSVVDSHSGNTIYF. The rearrangement uses TRBV9 and TRBJ1-3; D may be TRBD1 (5 bases). This CDR3 comprises 16 residues. Per the germline V gene, CDR1 is SGDLS and CDR2 is YYNGEE. V lost 0 bases and J lost 0, with 10 bases in between.

The chain is built from TRBV3-1 (or the pseudogene TRBV3-2) and TRBJ1-3; a possible D gene is TRBD1 (6 bases). Germline V gene sequence: CDR1 LGHDT, CDR2 YNNKEL (reference sequence). The CDR3 sequence is 14 residues long. V lost 0 bases and J lost 4, with 7 bases in between. CDR3 protein: CASSQEGHGNTIYF. CDR3 DNA: TGTGCCAGCAGCCAAGAGGGACACGGAAACACCATATATTTT.

The chain links TRBV15 to TRBJ1-3; 7 bases map to TRBD1. In germline, CDR1 is LNHNV, CDR2 YYDKDF (reference sequence). CDR3 length equals 17 residues. The V and J ends lost 4 bases and 0 bases, in that order; junction bases with no gene match: 9. Here the CDR3 reads CATSIYRDSGSGNTIYF. CDR3 nucleotide sequence: TGTGCCACCAGCATTTACCGGGACAGCGGCTCTGGAAACACCATATATTTT.

The J gene is TRBJ2-1, the V gene TRBV4-3, with 16 nucleotides matching TRBD2. The V and J ends lost 3 bases and 9 bases, in that order; junction bases with no gene match: 5. The CDR3 loop spans 16 amino acids. Per the germline V gene, CDR1 is LGHNA and CDR2 is YSLEER. DNA for the CDR3: TGCGCCAGCAGCCAGGGGACTAGCGGGAGGGGTGTTGAGCAGTTCTTC. Translation gives CASSQGTSGRGVEQFF.

The table lists this clone with a count of one. The chain carries TRBV4-2 and TRBJ2-1; the match to TRBD2 covers 10 bases. The CDR3 spans 15 residues. The germline V gene has CDR1 LGHNA and CDR2 YNFKEQ. V dropped 4 bases and J dropped 2; count of bases not matched to a gene: 2. The CDR3 nucleotides read TGTGCCAGCAGCCCCGGGACTAGCGCCTACAATGAGCAGTTCTTC. Residues: CASSPGTSAYNEQFF.

This clone showed up just once. The chain couples TRBV19 to TRBJ1-1; 8 bases fit TRBD1. The CDR3 totals 15 residues. Germline CDR1 LNHDA, CDR2 SQIVND (reference sequence). Unmatched junction bases numbered 11, after V lost 5 bases and J lost 6 bases. The CDR3 region is CASSPRPDRGAEAFF. CDR3 in DNA: TGTGCCAGTAGTCCTAGGCCTGACAGGGGTGCTGAAGCTTTCTTT. Using reference TRBV19 and TRBJ1-1 for the parts outside the CDR3, the full variable domain is DGGITQSPKYLFRKEGQNVTLSCEQNLNHDAMYWYRQDPGQGLRLIYYSQIVNDFQKGDIAEGYSVSREKKESFPLTVTSAQKNPTAFYLCASSPRPDRGAEAFFGQGTRLTVV.

This clone was seen a few times. The rearrangement links TRBV28 to TRBJ1-5; weak D call: TRBD1 (6 bases). The CDR3 runs 16 residues. The V end lost 7 bases, the J end lost 7 bases, and 23 bases lay between the germline ends. Germline loops: CDR1 MDHEN, CDR2 SYDVKM. Here the CDR3 reads CASTAAWTVERQPQHF. The CDR3 bases are TGTGCCAGCACTGCTGCTTGGACAGTGGAGCGCCAGCCCCAGCATTTT.

V gene TRBV24-1 combines with J gene TRBJ1-5; D perhaps matches TRBD1 (6 bases). V shed 9 bases and J shed 3 bases, with 11 bases lying between them. There are 13 residues in the CDR3. CDR1 is KGHDR and CDR2 is SFDVKD in the germline V gene. In DNA form, the CDR3 reads TGTGCCACCGCGGACAGAAACAATCAGCCCCAGCATTTT. Its protein is CATADRNNQPQHF.

The V call is TRBV6-5, the J call TRBJ1-6, with D possibly matching TRBD1 (5 bases). Per the germline V gene, CDR1 is MNHEY and CDR2 is SVGAGI. CDR3 length: 15 amino acids. Trimming left V 6 bases short and J 6 bases short, with 15 bases between. The CDR3 protein is CASRVWTPANSPLHF. Written as DNA, the CDR3 is TGTGCCAGCAGAGTCTGGACACCCGCTAATTCACCCCTCCACTTT.

The chain is built from TRBV5-1 and TRBJ2-5; TRBD2 agrees at 10 bases. The CDR3 extends over 15 amino acids. CDR1 is SGHRS and CDR2 is YFSETQ in the germline V gene. With V trimmed by 0 bases and J by 5 bases, 4 bases remained unmatched. CDR3 coding DNA: TGCGCCAGCAGCTTGGGGACTAGCGGTGGGGAGACCCAGTACTTC. As protein: CASSLGTSGGETQYF.

V and J are TRBV18 and TRBJ2-1; no firm D call. Per germline, CDR1 KGHSH and CDR2 LQKENI. Trimming cost V 6 bases and J 6 bases, with 18 bases left between them. The CDR3 loop spans 15 amino acids. The DNA for the CDR3 is TGTGCCAGCTCTCCTCAATCCGAACATGTCAATGAGCAGTTCTTC. Translated: CASSPQSEHVNEQFF.

This clone was seen only once. The rearrangement joins TRBV14 to TRBJ1-5; TRBD1 might be the D (6 bases). The V and J ends lost 2 bases and 4 bases respectively, with 6 bases between them. The germline gives CDR1 SGHDN, CDR2 FVKESK. This CDR3 region has 13 residues. CDR3 nucleotide sequence: TGTGCCAGCAGCCAAACAGGGAATCAGCCCCAGCATTTT. It encodes CASSQTGNQPQHF.

This clone was counted only a few times. The V call is TRBV7-8, the J call TRBJ2-1, with TRBD2 matching over 13 bases. The CDR3 runs 17 residues. The trim removed 2 bases at V and 5 bases at J, leaving 6 bases unmatched. Germline loops: CDR1 SGHVS, CDR2 FQNEAQ. CDR3 loop: CASSLTIGLAGDNEQFF. CDR3 coding DNA: TGTGCCAGCAGCTTAACGATCGGACTAGCGGGAGACAATGAGCAGTTCTTC.